This T cell receptor (beta chain) was captured by sequencing in a study of cytomegalovirus exposure and HLA in healthy donors. Study conclusions and caveats: Researchers left out some V segments, among them TRBV6-2 and TRBV6-3, as indistinguishable.

The trim removed 2 bases at V and 3 bases at J, leaving 2 bases unmatched. Per the germline V gene, CDR1 is MNHEY and CDR2 is SVGAGI. CDR3 size: 14 residues. On this clone: Its specificity is not known.

The PCR employed 60 Vbeta primers together with 13 Jbeta primers. Sequencing used immunoSEQ multiplex PCR; TCRdb keeps in-frame clones, though not all of them. The table shows about 100,000 clones, with 79% occurring only once. V usage is TRBV6-5 and J usage is TRBJ2-7; 9 nucleotides agree with TRBD1. The origin of this receptor is a female donor in good health and CMV-seropositive. Sequenced material: PBMCs. The CDR3 DNA reads as TGTGCCAGCAGTTACGTGGACAGGGGCTACGAGCAGTACTTC. Residues: CASSYVDRGYEQYF.